The clone carrying this TCR beta chain was seen only a few times. Its antigen is not identified. These data are taken from a study of blood T cells in healthy people across ages. Study-level findings and limits: Relative to aged donors, long-lived donors carried more naive CD4+ cells and displayed higher diversity.

V gave up 6 bases and J gave up 2 bases; unmatched junction bases: 4. The CDR3 has 14 amino acids. A sample-barcoded 5' primer and a J-beta primer mix were used in a second PCR of about 7 to 11 cycles. TCRdb re-called the 5' RACE reads with MiXCR, one entry per CDR3 protein. The data show approximately 780,000 distinct CDR3 sequences, roughly 25% seen once. These data were likewise used in another study, on T cells of mothers and their children. As that report states: All extracted RNA went into cDNA synthesis, approximately 1.4 ug per 15 ul.

The sample consisted of blood. The receptor was isolated from a boy aged 5-17 years in good health. The genes are TRBV12-3 or TRBV12-4 and TRBJ1-3; 7 nucleotides align to TRBD1. The CDR3 sequence is CASSMGQTGNTIYF. CDR3 DNA sequence: TGTGCCAGCAGCATGGGACAGACTGGAAACACCATATATTTT.